This record concerns one TCR beta chain sequence. This sample is part of a study of blood T cell repertoires in COVID-19. Study information: Researchers got acute and convalescent COVID-19 samples from the United States, Italy and Spain. PBMCs, B-cell-depleted T cells, or T cells were the source of the cDNA or gDNA that made up the material.

How the authors handled the data: By means of reference gene primer amplification, nucleated cell counts were estimated. Clones were read by immunoSEQ multiplex PCR, and TCRdb kept only the in-frame ones, dropping some. That table is the source of V, J and clone size, and D and trimming were worked out from the DNA. The sample lists nearly 250,000 clones; roughly nine tenths were seen once. Trimming removed 6 bases from V and 3 bases from J, with 13 bases in between. Germline CDR1 reads SGHTS; CDR2 reads YDEGEE. CDR3 length: 15 residues. The sequenced material came from peripheral blood. This TCR was sampled from an older woman who had recovered from COVID-19. The chain has TRBV5-8 and TRBJ1-6; D gene ambiguous. The CDR3 here is CASTSSRSYNSPLHF. For the CDR3, the DNA is TGTGCCAGCACCTCGTCACGGAGCTATAATTCACCCCTCCACTTT.